These 19 T cell receptor beta chains share one sample of origin, sequenced in a study of blood T cell repertoires in COVID-19. Assay: immunoSEQ multiplex PCR; the TCRdb copy retains only in-frame clones and omits some. The profile shows around 300,000 clones, 75% to 90% of them singletons. Sample: PBMCs or T cells enriched from blood (not recorded which). These receptors were taken from a woman aged 40 to 49 who had recovered from COVID-19.

The chain has TRBV25-1 and TRBJ2-7; D is ambiguous. This CDR3 region has 14 residues. Trimming shortened V by 8 bases and J by 7 bases, and 21 bases separated the two germline ends. The germline V gene has CDR1 MGHDK and CDR2 SYGVNS. The CDR3 spells CASGLLYSPFEQYF. CDR3 DNA sequence: TGTGCCAGCGGCCTCCTGTACAGCCCCTTTGAGCAGTACTTC.

The rearrangement uses TRBV6-5 and TRBJ2-5; no reliable D call. The V end was cut by 4 bases, the J end by 5 bases, with 11 bases between. Germline CDR1 MNHEY, CDR2 SVGAGI. The CDR3 consists of 13 residues. The CDR3 DNA reads TGTGCCAGCAGTTTCGTGATCCGGGAGACCCAGTACTTC. Its protein is CASSFVIRETQYF.

The chain uses TRBV5-1 and TRBJ2-7; a possible D gene is TRBD2 (5 bases). The CDR3 totals 15 residues. V was pared by 2 bases and J by 4 bases, with 16 bases between. Germline values: CDR1 SGHRS, CDR2 YFSETQ. CDR3 loop: CASSLGWENIYEQYF. The CDR3 bases are TGCGCCAGCAGCTTAGGGTGGGAGAACATTTACGAGCAGTACTTC.

This clone was observed a single time. The chain combines TRBV9 with TRBJ1-2; D may be TRBD1 (6 bases). The CDR3 is 16 residues long. Germline values: CDR1 SGDLS, CDR2 YYNGEE. Trimming removed 3 bases from V and 4 bases from J, with 19 bases in between. This chain's CDR3 is CASSAGQGKGVYGYTF. CDR3 nucleotides: TGTGCCAGCAGCGCGGGGCAGGGGAAAGGTGTCTATGGCTACACCTTC.

The chain combines TRBV7-2 with TRBJ1-2; 8 nucleotides align to TRBD1. The length of the CDR3 is 18 residues. Per the germline V gene, CDR1 is SGHTA and CDR2 is FQGNSA. V shed 1 base and J 0 bases; nucleotides not matched to a gene: 10. DNA for the CDR3: TGTGCCAGCAGCTTAGGCGGGGGCCAGGGGGCTTCTAACTATGGCTACACCTTC. This translates into CASSLGGGQGASNYGYTF.

The chain recombines TRBV6-6 with TRBJ1-2, with D maybe TRBD1 (6 bases). Trimming left V 0 bases short and J 4 bases short, with 15 bases between. There are 16 residues in the CDR3. Per germline, CDR1 MNHNY and CDR2 SVGAGI (reference sequence). The CDR3 nucleotides read TGTGCCAGCAGTTACTCAGCAATCAGGGGTGGCTATGGCTACACCTTC. Residues: CASSYSAIRGGYGYTF.

The J gene is TRBJ2-5, the V gene TRBV9; 8 positions match TRBD1. The CDR3 contains 16 residues. CDR1 SGDLS and CDR2 YYNGEE come from the germline V gene. Trimming took 4 bases from V and 5 from J; bases not matched to a gene: 13. This chain's CDR3 is CASSTQGAGVVETQYF. CDR3 DNA sequence: TGTGCCAGCAGCACGCAGGGGGCCGGAGTAGTGGAGACCCAGTACTTC.

This chain connects TRBV4-1 to TRBJ2-7, with a weak D call TRBD2 (5 bases). This CDR3 is built from 12 residues. Trimming took 1 base from V and 7 from J, leaving 8 bases between them. Germline V lookup: CDR1 MGHRA, CDR2 YSYEKL. CDR3: CASSQVPGEQYF. The CDR3 DNA reads TGCGCCAGCAGCCAAGTTCCGGGGGAGCAGTACTTC.

The chain has TRBV2 and TRBJ1-2; D unclear. This CDR3 spans 13 amino acids. Between the trimmed V and J ends, which lost 3 bases and 1 base, there was a span of 6 bases. Germline assignment: CDR1 SNHLY and CDR2 FYNNEI. The CDR3 protein is CASSEGVNYGYTF. CDR3 DNA: TGTGCCAGCAGTGAGGGAGTTAACTATGGCTACACCTTC.

The V call is TRBV3-1 (or the pseudogene TRBV3-2), the J call TRBJ1-2; the D gene is possibly TRBD1 (5 bases). Germline CDR1 is LGHDT and CDR2 is YNNKEL (reference sequence). V gave up 0 bases and J gave up 4 bases, with 12 bases separating them. The CDR3 sequence is 15 residues long. The CDR3 nucleotides are TGTGCCAGCAGCCAAGACCAGACAGCGTCCTATGGCTACACCTTC. Residues: CASSQDQTASYGYTF.

The chain is built from TRBV7-2 and TRBJ2-7, with 9 nucleotides matching TRBD2. Germline CDR1 SGHTA, CDR2 FQGNSA. The CDR3 runs to 15 residues. V gave up 3 bases and J gave up 2 bases; unmatched junction bases: 5. CDR3 in amino acids: CASSFGLASTYEQYF. CDR3 bases: TGTGCCAGCAGCTTTGGACTAGCGAGTACCTACGAGCAGTACTTC.

In the case of this clone: A read error may produce the germline difference seen at one junction end. V is TRBV7-7 and J is TRBJ2-2; 7 bases map to TRBD1. Germline values: CDR1 SSHAT, CDR2 FNYEAQ (reference sequence). The CDR3 has 13 amino acids. For the CDR3, the DNA is TGTGCTAGCAGCACACAGGGGTTCGGGGAGCTGTTTTTT. Translated, it gives CASSTQGFGELFF.

A note on this clone: Other nucleotide sequences in the sample specify the same CDR3. The gene calls are TRBV5-1 and TRBJ2-5; perhaps TRBD1 as D (6 bases). Germline V gene sequence: CDR1 SGHRS, CDR2 YFSETQ. V was shortened by 0 bases and J by 5 bases, with 11 bases between the two germline ends. This CDR3 contains 14 residues. The CDR3 spells CASSLAGARETQYF. CDR3 coding DNA: TGCGCCAGCAGCTTGGCAGGGGCCCGTGAGACCCAGTACTTC.

V gene TRBV2 combines with J gene TRBJ1-1; D gene uncertain. Trimming took off 4 bases at V and 3 bases at J, with 9 bases between the two ends. This CDR3 has 13 residues. From germline, CDR1 is SNHLY and CDR2 FYNNEI. CDR3 residues: CASSGEQDTEAFF. In nucleotides, the CDR3 is TGTGCCAGCAGTGGAGAGCAGGACACTGAAGCTTTCTTT.

The V gene is TRBV7-8, the J gene TRBJ1-1, with TRBD1 matching over 7 bases. Germline CDR1 is SGHVS and CDR2 is FQNEAQ. The V segment lost 3 bases and the J segment 3 bases; nucleotides outside the gene matches: 7. This CDR3 is built from 15 residues. The CDR3 DNA reads TGTGCCAGCAGCTTTCACAGGGGCCCAGACACTGAAGCTTTCTTT. This sequence encodes CASSFHRGPDTEAFF.

This chain connects TRBV29-1 to TRBJ1-2; the match to TRBD1 covers 10 bases. J gave up 1 base and V 6 bases, and 8 bases lay outside the gene matches. Germline values: CDR1 SQVTM, CDR2 ANQGSEA. CDR3 length: 15 residues. CDR3 sequence: CSVARTGGVNYGYTF. CDR3 in DNA: TGCAGCGTAGCCCGGACAGGGGGAGTTAACTATGGCTACACCTTC.

This chain connects TRBV3-1 (or the pseudogene TRBV3-2) to TRBJ2-5; 10 bases match TRBD2. The CDR3 runs 14 residues. CDR1 is LGHDT and CDR2 is YNNKEL in the germline V gene (reference sequence). Trimming removed 5 bases from V and 3 bases from J; junction bases left unmatched: 3. This CDR3 reads CASSVSGGKETQYF. For the CDR3, the DNA is TGTGCCAGCAGCGTTAGCGGGGGGAAAGAGACCCAGTACTTC.

This clone has a single count. Different DNA sequences within this sample yield the same CDR3. The chain recombines TRBV29-1 with TRBJ1-2, with D unresolved. CDR3 length: 13 residues. Trimming removed 0 bases from V and 2 bases from J, with 7 bases in between. Per the germline V gene, CDR1 is SQVTM and CDR2 is ANQGSEA. This chain's CDR3 is CSVEETGNYGYTF. DNA for the CDR3: TGCAGCGTTGAAGAGACGGGGAACTATGGCTACACCTTC.

The chain couples TRBV1 to TRBJ1-2. TRBV1 corresponds to a pseudogene. The CDR3 is made up of 14 amino acids. This CDR3 reads CTSRQKGLLYGYTF. The CDR3, as DNA: TGCACCAGCAGACAAAAGGGACTTCTCTATGGCTACACCTTC.